One sample yielded the 21 T cell receptor beta chains listed below, sequenced in a study of blood T cells in healthy people across ages. Together with a sample-barcoded 5' primer, a J-beta primer mix was included in a second PCR lasting roughly 6 to 12 cycles. Via MiXCR, TCRdb re-called the 5' RACE reads, giving one row per CDR3 protein. The data show about 1.6 million distinct CDR3 sequences, roughly 32% seen once. The sample consisted of blood. All receptors derive from a woman under 40 in good health.

The V call is TRBV3-1, the J call TRBJ2-5; D is unclear. CDR3 size: 13 residues. CDR1 LGHDT and CDR2 YNNKEL come from the germline V gene (reference sequence). With 1 base removed from V and 4 bases from J, the gap between germline ends came to 7 bases. In DNA, the CDR3 is TGTGCCAGCAGCCAAGTGGACGGAGAGACCCAGTACTTC. This encodes CASSQVDGETQYF.

This clonotype was recorded many times. V is TRBV29-1 and J is TRBJ2-7; D perhaps matches TRBD1 (5 bases). The V end was cut by 1 base, the J end by 3 bases, with 7 bases between. The CDR3 sequence is 12 residues long. CDR1 is SQVTM, CDR2 ANQGSEA, per germline. CDR3 loop: CSVEVQGYEQYF. As DNA, the CDR3 is TGCAGCGTTGAAGTCCAGGGCTACGAGCAGTACTTC.

The J gene is TRBJ2-7, the V gene TRBV30; 11 bases fit TRBD2. The CDR3 is 15 residues long. The germline V gene has CDR1 GTSNPN and CDR2 SVGIG (reference sequence). The V gene end was trimmed by 1 base and the J gene end by 2 bases; junction bases not matched to a gene: 4. The CDR3 spells CAWSAGTSGTYEQYF. CDR3 sequence (DNA): TGTGCCTGGAGTGCCGGGACTAGCGGAACCTACGAGCAGTACTTC.

This clonotype was recorded a few times. J is TRBJ1-2 and V is TRBV27; D ambiguous. CDR3 length: 15 amino acids. Trimming took 0 bases from V and 3 from J, leaving 11 bases between them. Germline V gene lookup returns CDR1 MNHEY and CDR2 SMNVEV (reference sequence). The CDR3 loop reads CASSLSGILDYGYTF. CDR3 nucleotide sequence: TGTGCCAGCAGTTTATCGGGGATATTGGACTATGGCTACACCTTC.

To note about this clonotype: One junction end does not reproduce the germline sequence, and a read error may be involved. The V and J genes are TRBV11-3 and TRBJ2-5; TRBD1 matches at 12 bases. Germline loops: CDR1 SGHNT, CDR2 YENEEA. The CDR3 has 19 residues. CDR3 DNA sequence: TGTGCCAGCAGCTCCCCCCCCGCGGGACAGGGGGCAATACAAGAGGCCCAGTACTTC. The encoded protein is CASSSPPAGQGAIQEAQYF.

This clonotype turned up a few times. V usage is TRBV20-1 and J usage is TRBJ2-7, with TRBD2 matching 8 bases. This CDR3 comprises 15 residues. Germline V gene lookup returns CDR1 DFQATT and CDR2 SNEGSKA (reference sequence). Germline trimming cut 2 bases from V and 3 bases from J; bases unmatched to any gene: 9. CDR3 region: CSARSPRGGIYEQYF. DNA of the CDR3: TGCAGTGCTAGAAGTCCCCGCGGGGGGATCTACGAGCAGTACTTC.

The chain uses TRBV7-2 and TRBJ2-2, with a weak D call TRBD1 (5 bases). CDR3 length: 14 residues. The germline V gene has CDR1 SGHTA and CDR2 FQGNSA. V was shortened by 5 bases and J by 4 bases, with 11 bases between the two germline ends. CDR3 in amino acids: CASSALGATGELFF. The CDR3 nucleotides read TGTGCCAGCAGCGCCCTTGGGGCCACCGGGGAGCTGTTTTTT.

This clonotype was detected once. The chain combines TRBV4-1 with TRBJ2-7; TRBD2 agrees at 11 bases. J was trimmed by 2 bases and V by 0 bases; bases with no gene match: 12. The CDR3 consists of 19 residues. Germline loops: CDR1 MGHRA, CDR2 YSYEKL. DNA of the CDR3: TGCGCCAGCAGCCAAGAAATAATTAGCGGGGGGGCCGAGCCCTACGAGCAGTACTTC. This codes for CASSQEIISGGAEPYEQYF.

With respect to this clonotype: The junction does not match germline at one end; this may be a read error. This rearrangement joins TRBV14 to TRBJ2-4; TRBD2 matches at 10 bases. The J call may be incorrect, as the DNA end agrees better with TRBJ2-7. Germline V gives CDR1 SGHDN, CDR2 FVKESK. The CDR3 totals 16 residues. The CDR3 is CASNQDRLAGAYEQYF. The DNA for the CDR3 is TGTGCCAGCAACCAAGATCGTCTAGCGGGAGCCTACGAGCAGTACTTC.

This clonotype appeared many times. This chain connects TRBV29-1 to TRBJ2-5; TRBD1 matches at 7 bases. J lost 5 bases, V lost 8 bases, and 17 bases had no gene match. Looked up from germline, CDR1 is SQVTM and CDR2 is ANQGSEA. This CDR3 comprises 15 residues. CDR3 DNA sequence: TGCAGCTCAAGAGGGGGCGAGGGGGCTTGGGAGACCCAGTACTTC. It encodes CSSRGGEGAWETQYF.

This clonotype was found a few times. V gene TRBV9 combines with J gene TRBJ1-4, with D tentatively TRBD1 (6 bases). The CDR3 is 16 amino acids. In germline, CDR1 is SGDLS, CDR2 YYNGEE. Trimming took 3 bases from V and 4 from J, leaving 16 bases between them. The CDR3 DNA reads TGTGCCAGCAGCGAGGGGGGGGAAGACGGTAATGAAAAACTGTTTTTT. Residues: CASSEGGEDGNEKLFF.

This chain joins TRBV12-3 or TRBV12-4 and TRBJ1-2, with D hard to call. The CDR3 contains 14 residues. V shed 3 bases and J shed 1 base, with 9 bases lying between them. CDR3 nucleotide sequence: TGTGCCAGCAGTTTCGTACCGAATAACTATGGCTACACCTTC. Its protein is CASSFVPNNYGYTF.

Ten or more counts support this clonotype. This chain connects TRBV13 to TRBJ2-7; D possibly matches TRBD1 or TRBD2 (6 bases each). Trimming took 2 bases from V and 4 from J, leaving 12 bases between them. Germline CDR1 is PRHDT and CDR2 is FYEKMQ (reference sequence). This CDR3 region has 14 residues. CDR3 in amino acids: CASSLRGRLYEQYF. CDR3 DNA sequence: TGTGCCAGCAGCTTACGGGGGCGTCTATACGAGCAGTACTTC.

This rearrangement joins TRBV5-1 to TRBJ1-4; D may be TRBD1 (5 bases). Trimming left V 4 bases short and J 8 bases short, with 15 bases between. CDR1 SGHRS and CDR2 YFSETQ come from the germline V gene. There are 14 residues in the CDR3. The CDR3 DNA is TGCGCCAGCAGCCGCCGGGGGGTTCGAGAAAAACTGTTTTTT. This translates into CASSRRGVREKLFF.

This clonotype showed up many times. The chain couples TRBV20-1 to TRBJ2-5, with 7 bases matching TRBD2. The CDR3 is 13 amino acids. V dropped 4 bases and J dropped 5; count of bases not matched to a gene: 7. Looked up from germline, CDR1 is DFQATT and CDR2 is SNEGSKA (reference sequence). CDR3 region: CSAKLSGIETQYF. CDR3 nucleotide sequence: TGCAGTGCTAAGTTGAGCGGGATTGAGACCCAGTACTTC.

The V call is TRBV4-2, the J call TRBJ2-5, with no clear D. Germline-derived CDR1 and CDR2 are LGHNA and YNFKEQ. The V end was cut by 3 bases, the J end by 0 bases, with 5 bases between. This CDR3 spans 13 amino acids. This CDR3 is CASSQTDQETQYF. CDR3 coding DNA: TGTGCCAGCAGCCAGACGGACCAAGAGACCCAGTACTTC.

V is TRBV4-2 and J is TRBJ2-1, with 8 bases fitting TRBD2. Germline V gene lookup returns CDR1 LGHNA and CDR2 YNFKEQ. J lost 8 bases, V lost 6 bases, and 12 bases had no gene match. The CDR3 is made up of 15 amino acids. The CDR3, as DNA: TGTGCCAGCAGAATAGCGGGGAGGCTTGGTGATGAGCAGTTCTTC. Residues: CASRIAGRLGDEQFF.

The rearrangement links TRBV19 to TRBJ1-5, with 7 positions matching TRBD1. CDR3 length: 17 residues. Germline-derived CDR1 and CDR2 are LNHDA and SQIVND (reference sequence). V shed 5 bases, J shed 3 bases, and the junction held 13 bases outside the gene matches. The chain's CDR3 is CASSSPSGGQLNQPQHF. In DNA form, the CDR3 reads TGTGCCAGTAGTTCCCCATCGGGGGGACAGCTCAATCAGCCCCAGCATTTT.

The chain joins TRBV7-2 to TRBJ2-3; TRBD2 agrees at 7 bases. Germline V gives CDR1 SGHTA, CDR2 FQGNSA. This CDR3 contains 13 residues. The junction had 4 bases not matched to a gene; V was cut back by 5 bases and J by 5 bases. The CDR3 spells CASSPSGIDTQYF. CDR3 bases: TGTGCCAGCAGCCCCAGCGGGATAGATACGCAGTATTTT.

In this sample, this clonotype turned up a few times. This sequence joins TRBV6-5 and TRBJ2-1, with 9 bases fitting TRBD2. The CDR3 length is 18 residues. Germline lookup yields CDR1 MNHEY and CDR2 SVGAGI. The V and J ends lost 0 bases and 2 bases, in that order; junction bases with no gene match: 8. This CDR3 reads CASSYSGAGGVPYNEQFF. Here the CDR3 DNA reads TGTGCCAGCAGTTACTCCGGTGCGGGAGGGGTTCCCTACAATGAGCAGTTCTTC.

This chain uses TRBV6-1 with TRBJ2-5; D perhaps matches TRBD1 (6 bases). The CDR3 has 16 residues. Germline assignment: CDR1 MNHNS and CDR2 SASEGT. V lost 7 bases to trimming and J lost 5 bases, with 23 bases between them. CDR3 bases: TGTGCCAGCACCCTCCCTGGATGGGGGCGTATGGAGACCCAGTACTTC. As protein: CASTLPGWGRMETQYF.